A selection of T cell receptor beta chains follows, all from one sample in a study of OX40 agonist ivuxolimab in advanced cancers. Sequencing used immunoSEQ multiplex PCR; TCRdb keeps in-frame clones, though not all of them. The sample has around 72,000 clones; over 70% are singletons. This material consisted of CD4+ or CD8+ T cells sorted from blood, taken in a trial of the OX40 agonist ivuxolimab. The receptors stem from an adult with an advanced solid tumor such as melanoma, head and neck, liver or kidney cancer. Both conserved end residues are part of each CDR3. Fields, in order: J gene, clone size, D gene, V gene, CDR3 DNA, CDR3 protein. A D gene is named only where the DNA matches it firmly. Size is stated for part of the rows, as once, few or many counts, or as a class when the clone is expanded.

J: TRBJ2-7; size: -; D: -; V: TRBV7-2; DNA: TGTGCCAGCAGCCGATCCTACGAGCAGTACTTC; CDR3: CASSRSYEQYF
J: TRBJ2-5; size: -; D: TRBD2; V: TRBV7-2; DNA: TGTGCCAGCAGCCTTAGACTAGCGGGAGAAGGGGAGACCCAGTACTTC; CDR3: CASSLRLAGEGETQYF
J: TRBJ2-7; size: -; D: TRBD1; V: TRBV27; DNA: TGTGCCAGCAGTCGACTCGGGACAGGTCGTAACAACGAGCAGTACTTC; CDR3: CASSRLGTGRNNEQYF
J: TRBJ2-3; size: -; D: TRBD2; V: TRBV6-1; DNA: TGTGCCAGCAGTGCTGGGCTAGCGGGAGCGGCAGATACGCAGTATTTT; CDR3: CASSAGLAGAADTQYF
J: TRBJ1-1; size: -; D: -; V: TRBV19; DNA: TGTGCCAGTAGTATCGTTCCGAACACTGAAGCTTTCTTT; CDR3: CASSIVPNTEAFF
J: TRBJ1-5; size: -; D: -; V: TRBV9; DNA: TGTGCCAGCAGCGCGGACCGCTGGGGAGATCAGCCCCAGCATTTT; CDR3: CASSADRWGDQPQHF
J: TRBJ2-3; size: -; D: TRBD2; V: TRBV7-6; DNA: TGTGCCAGCAGCCTGACTAGCGGGGGCACAGATACGCAGTATTTT; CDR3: CASSLTSGGTDTQYF
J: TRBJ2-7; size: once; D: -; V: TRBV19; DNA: TGTGCCAGTAGTATACGCCGGGACACCACCTACGAGCAGTACTTC; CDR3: CASSIRRDTTYEQYF
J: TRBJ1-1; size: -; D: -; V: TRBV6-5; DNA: TGTGCCAGCAGTTACTCCAGGGTAGGGGACACTGAAGCTTTCTTT; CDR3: CASSYSRVGDTEAFF
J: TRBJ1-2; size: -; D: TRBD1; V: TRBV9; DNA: TGTGCCAGCAGCGTCCGGGACAGGGGAGGCAATGGCTACACCTTC; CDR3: CASSVRDRGGNGYTF
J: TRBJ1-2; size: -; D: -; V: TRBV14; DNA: TGTGCCAGCAGCCCCTATTCGGGATCTCATGGCTACACCTTC; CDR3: CASSPYSGSHGYTF
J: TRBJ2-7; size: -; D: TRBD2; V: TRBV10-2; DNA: TGCGCCAGCAGCCGGGGACTAGCGGGTGACGAGCAGTACTTC; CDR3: CASSRGLAGDEQYF
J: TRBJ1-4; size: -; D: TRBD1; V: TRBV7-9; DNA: TGTGCCAGCAGCTTCGACAGGGGTAATGAAAAACTGTTTTTT; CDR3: CASSFDRGNEKLFF
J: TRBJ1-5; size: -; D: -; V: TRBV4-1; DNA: TGCGCCAGCAGCCGGTCTGCCAGGGGTAGCAATCAGCCCCGGCATTTT; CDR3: CASSRSARGSNQPRHF
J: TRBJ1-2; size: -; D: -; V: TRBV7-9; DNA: TGTGCCAGCAGTTACGAAACAGGAGGCGGCTACACCTTC; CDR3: CASSYETGGGYTF
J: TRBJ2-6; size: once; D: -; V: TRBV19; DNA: TGTGCCAGTAGTTGGGACGGGGTAGCGGGGGCCAACGTCCTGACTTTC; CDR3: CASSWDGVAGANVLTF
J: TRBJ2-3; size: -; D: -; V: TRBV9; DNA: TGTGCCAGCAGCATCCAGCAGGGGCTTGGCACAGATACGCAGTATTTT; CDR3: CASSIQQGLGTDTQYF
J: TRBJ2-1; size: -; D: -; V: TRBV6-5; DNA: TGTGCCAGCACCCCCAAAGGGGGGGCTTACAATGAGCAGTTCTTC; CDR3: CASTPKGGAYNEQFF
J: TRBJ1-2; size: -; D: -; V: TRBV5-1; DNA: TGCGCCAGCTCCGGGGGTCGCAGCGACCCGAACTATGGCTACACCTTC; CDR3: CASSGGRSDPNYGYTF
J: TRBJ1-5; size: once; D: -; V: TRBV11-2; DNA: TGTGCCAGCAGCTCCAGGGGTCCCCAGCATTTT; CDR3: CASSSRGPQHF
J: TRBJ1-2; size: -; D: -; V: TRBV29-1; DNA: TGCAGCGTTGATAGGTCCCAGGCCTATGGCTACACCTTC; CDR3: CSVDRSQAYGYTF
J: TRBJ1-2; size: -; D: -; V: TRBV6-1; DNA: TGTGCCAGCAGTGAAGCCCCCTACGATGGCTACACCTTC; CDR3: CASSEAPYDGYTF
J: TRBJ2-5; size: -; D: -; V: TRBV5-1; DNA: TGCGCCAGCAGCTTGGTAGCCGGGACACCTCAAGAGACCCAGTACTTC; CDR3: CASSLVAGTPQETQYF
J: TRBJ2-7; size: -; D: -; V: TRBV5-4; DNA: TGTGCCAGCAGCTTGGCCGGGACCGTTTTTCCCTGGTACTTC; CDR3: CASSLAGTVFPWYF
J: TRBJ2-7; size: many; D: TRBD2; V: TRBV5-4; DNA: TGTGCCAGCAGCCTGGGGACTAGCGGGATGTACGAGCAGTACTTC; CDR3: CASSLGTSGMYEQYF
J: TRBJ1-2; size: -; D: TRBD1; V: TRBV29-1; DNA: TGCAGCGTCCTGCCGATCACAGGGGGGAACTATGGCTACACCTTC; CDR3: CSVLPITGGNYGYTF
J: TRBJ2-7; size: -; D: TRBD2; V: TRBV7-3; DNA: TGTGCCAGCAGCCCCACCCCTGTAGCGGGGAAATACGAGCAGTACTTC; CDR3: CASSPTPVAGKYEQYF
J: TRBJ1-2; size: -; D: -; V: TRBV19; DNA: TGTGCCAGTAGTCCGGGGGCCCCCACGGGCTATGGCTACACCTTC; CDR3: CASSPGAPTGYGYTF
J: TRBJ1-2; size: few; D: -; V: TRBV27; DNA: TGTGCCAGCAGTTTAACGTGGAATAGTCCGGGCTACACCTTC; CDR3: CASSLTWNSPGYTF
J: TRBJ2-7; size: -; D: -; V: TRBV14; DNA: TGTGCCAGCAGCCAAGATCTGTTGAGTGAGCGGTACTTC; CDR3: CASSQDLLSERYF
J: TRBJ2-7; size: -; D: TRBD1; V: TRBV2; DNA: TGTGCCAGCAGGCCCGGGACAGGGGACGAGCAGTACTTC; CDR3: CASRPGTGDEQYF
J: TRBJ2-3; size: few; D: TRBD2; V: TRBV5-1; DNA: TGCGCCAGCAGCTTGGGACTAGCGGGAGCAGATACGCAGTATTTT; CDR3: CASSLGLAGADTQYF
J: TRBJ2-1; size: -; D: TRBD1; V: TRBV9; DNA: TGTGCCAGCGTCCCAGGGGGCGACTCCTACAATGAGCAGTTCTTC; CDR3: CASVPGGDSYNEQFF
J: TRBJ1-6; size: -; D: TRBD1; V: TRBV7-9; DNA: TGTGCCAGCAGCTTGGACGACAGGGGGGGGTCACCCCTCCACTTT; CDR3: CASSLDDRGGSPLHF
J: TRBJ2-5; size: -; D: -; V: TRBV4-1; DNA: TGCGCCAGCAGCCAGGAAGGGCGAGCACTCCAAGAGACCCAGTACTTC; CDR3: CASSQEGRALQETQYF
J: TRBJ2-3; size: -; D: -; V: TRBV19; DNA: TGTGCCAGTAGTCGGTGGGGACTCGATACGCAGTATTTT; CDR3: CASSRWGLDTQYF
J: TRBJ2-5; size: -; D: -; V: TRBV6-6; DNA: TGTGCCAGCAGCCGCGGACAAGAGACCCAGTACTTC; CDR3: CASSRGQETQYF
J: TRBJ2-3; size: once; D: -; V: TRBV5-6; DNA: TGTGCCAGCAGCTTGGGGGTAATAGCGGAGAACACAGATACGCAGTATTTT; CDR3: CASSLGVIAENTDTQYF
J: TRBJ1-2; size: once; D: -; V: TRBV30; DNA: TGTGCCTGCCCCAACCCGGGAATCTATGGCTACACCTTC; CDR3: CACPNPGIYGYTF
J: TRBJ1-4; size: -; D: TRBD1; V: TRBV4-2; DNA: TGTGCCAGCAGCCAAGATGGGACAGCTAATGAAAAACTGTTTTTT; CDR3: CASSQDGTANEKLFF
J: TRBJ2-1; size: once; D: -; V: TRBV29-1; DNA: TGCAGCGTTGGTAACACCGACCTAGAGCAGTTCTTC; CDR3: CSVGNTDLEQFF
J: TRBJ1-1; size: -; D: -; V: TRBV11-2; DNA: TGTGCCAGCAGCTTTAATTATCAGGCTGAAGCTTTCTTT; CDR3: CASSFNYQAEAFF
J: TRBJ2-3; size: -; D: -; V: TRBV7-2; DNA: TGTGCCAGCAGCCCTGGCACAGATACGCAGTATTTT; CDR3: CASSPGTDTQYF
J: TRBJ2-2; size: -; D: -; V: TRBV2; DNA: TGTGCCAGCAGTGAGGGGATGGGGCTGTTTTTT; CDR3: CASSEGMGLFF
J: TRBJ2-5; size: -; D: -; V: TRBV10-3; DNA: TGTGCCATCAGTCCGGGACTCACACAAGAGACCCAGTACTTC; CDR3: CAISPGLTQETQYF
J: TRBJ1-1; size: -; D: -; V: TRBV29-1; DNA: TGCAGCGTTGAAGGGACTGGGTCTGCCCCGGTCACTGAAGCTTTCTTT; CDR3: CSVEGTGSAPVTEAFF
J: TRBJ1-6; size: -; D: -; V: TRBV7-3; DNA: TGTGCCAGCAGCGACGGGGAGCAGAATTCACCCCTCCACTTT; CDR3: CASSDGEQNSPLHF
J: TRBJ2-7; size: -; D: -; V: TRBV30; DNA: TGTGCCTGGGAAGGACAGAGTACCTACGAGCAGTACTTC; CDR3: CAWEGQSTYEQYF
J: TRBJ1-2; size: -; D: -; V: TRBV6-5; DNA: TGTGCCAGCAGTAATGGGTTATCCCATGGCTACACCTTC; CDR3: CASSNGLSHGYTF
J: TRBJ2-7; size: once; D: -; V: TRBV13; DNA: TGTGCCAGCAGTTTAGGCAGGACCTACGAGCAGTACTTC; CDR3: CASSLGRTYEQYF
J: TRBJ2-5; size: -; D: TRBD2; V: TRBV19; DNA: TGTGCCAGTAGCCCTCTGCGGGGGGCAGCACAAGAGACCCAGTACTTC; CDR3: CASSPLRGAAQETQYF
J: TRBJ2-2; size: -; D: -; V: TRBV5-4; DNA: TGTGCCAGCAGCCCGACAGATCCCACCGGGGAGCTGTTTTTT; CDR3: CASSPTDPTGELFF
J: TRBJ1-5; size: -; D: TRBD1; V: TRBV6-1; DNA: TGTGCCAGCAGTGACTTACAGGGGGTAGGGGCTCAGCCCCAGCATTTT; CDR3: CASSDLQGVGAQPQHF
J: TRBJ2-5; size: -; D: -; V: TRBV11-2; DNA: TGTGCCAGCAGCTTAGTTTCAGAGACCCAGTACTTC; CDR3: CASSLVSETQYF
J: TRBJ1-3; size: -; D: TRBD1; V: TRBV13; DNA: TGTGCCAGCAGGTCCGGGACAGCCACCTCTGGAAACACCATATATTTT; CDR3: CASRSGTATSGNTIYF
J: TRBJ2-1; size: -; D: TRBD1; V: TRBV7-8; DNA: TGTGCCAGCAGCCCGCGGCAGGGGGCACGTGAGCAGTTCTTC; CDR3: CASSPRQGAREQFF
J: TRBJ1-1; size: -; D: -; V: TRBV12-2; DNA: TGTGCAAGTCGCTTAGTACCGCGAGGGTCCACTGAAGCTTTCTTT; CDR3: CASRLVPRGSTEAFF
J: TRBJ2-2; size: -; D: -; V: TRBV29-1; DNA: TGCAGCGTCGGGAACACCGGGGAGCTGTTTTTT; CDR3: CSVGNTGELFF